Shown below are 18 T cell receptor beta chains from a single sample sequenced in a study of Graves' ophthalmopathy and Graves' hyperthyroidism. Amplification targeted the TCR beta CDR3 regions, with RNA transcripts as the source material. The library came from an HTBI-primed first-round RT-PCR and a second-round multiplex PCR. TCRdb itself ran the multiplex PCR reads through MiXCR, one entry per CDR3 protein. The profile shows more than 300,000 distinct CDR3 sequences, approximately 18% of them singletons. The sequenced sample consisted of peripheral blood. All receptors derive from an adult woman with stable Graves' hyperthyroidism.

At least ten counts were recorded for this clonotype. CDR3 nucleotide sequence: TGTGCCAGTCGGGAGGACAGGGGACCATTTAACTATGGCTACACCTTC. Protein sequence: CASREDRGPFNYGYTF. The V gene is TRBV28, the J gene TRBJ1-2; 9 bases line up with TRBD1. The CDR3 is 16 residues long. V lost 9 bases to trimming and J lost 1 base; unmatched junction nucleotides: 12. From germline, CDR1 is MDHEN and CDR2 SYDVKM.

This clonotype has a count of ten or more. This chain joins TRBV12-3 or TRBV12-4 and TRBJ1-3; no clear D gene. The CDR3 has 14 residues. Deletions cut 5 bases from V and 0 bases from J, with 8 bases between. CDR3 sequence: CASSVGLSGNTIYF. The DNA of the CDR3 is TGTGCCAGCAGTGTCGGGCTCTCTGGAAACACCATATATTTT.

Many counts were recorded for this clonotype. This chain connects TRBV6-5 to TRBJ1-2; 9 bases are shared with TRBD1. Germline V CDR1 and CDR2: MNHEY, SVGAGI. With 0 bases clipped from V and 6 bases from J, the junction kept 8 bases outside the gene matches. The CDR3 length is 16 residues. In nucleotides, the CDR3 is TGTGCCAGCAGTTACTCTTTTGCGGACAGGGGTAATGGCTACACCTTC. It codes for CASSYSFADRGNGYTF.

This sequence joins TRBV12-3 or TRBV12-4 and TRBJ1-2, with a weak D call TRBD1 (5 bases). Trimming pared 6 bases from V and 8 bases from J, leaving 22 bases between. The CDR3 runs 15 residues. The DNA for the CDR3 is TGTGCCAGCAGAAGAACGGGACGGAAGCTCGAAGGCTACACCTTC. Translating it yields CASRRTGRKLEGYTF.

This clonotype was recorded at least ten times. V usage is TRBV29-1 and J usage is TRBJ1-1, with TRBD1 as a possible D gene (5 bases). The CDR3 loop spans 12 amino acids. Germline CDR1 SQVTM, CDR2 ANQGSEA. Trimming removed 5 bases from V and 5 bases from J, with 12 bases in between. The DNA for the CDR3 is TGCAGCGTTAGGACACGGAGGACTGAAGCTTTCTTT. It is translated as CSVRTRRTEAFF.

This clonotype was counted many times. The chain uses TRBV20-1 and TRBJ1-5; 8 bases fit TRBD1. V gave up 5 bases and J gave up 5 bases; unmatched junction bases: 2. Germline lookup yields CDR1 DFQATT and CDR2 SNEGSKA (reference sequence). The CDR3 has 12 residues. CDR3 nucleotides: TGCAGTGCTCGGACAGGGTATCAGCCCCAGCATTTT. Its protein is CSARTGYQPQHF.

This chain joins TRBV7-2 and TRBJ2-7; no reliable D call. The germline CDR1 and CDR2 sequences are SGHTA and FQGNSA. This CDR3 spans 14 amino acids. Trimming pared 0 bases from V and 0 bases from J, leaving 6 bases between. The CDR3 region is CASSLAPSSYEQYF. The CDR3 DNA follows: TGTGCCAGCAGCTTAGCGCCCAGCTCCTACGAGCAGTACTTC.

This clonotype was counted at least ten times. CDR3 DNA: TGTGCCAGCAGCTCCCCCAGGGGGCGTTGGACTGAAGCTTTCTTT. Its protein is CASSSPRGRWTEAFF. The chain couples TRBV11-2 to TRBJ1-1; 8 bases are a match to TRBD1. This CDR3 has 15 amino acids. J was trimmed by 5 bases and V by 4 bases; bases with no gene match: 9. From germline, CDR1 is SGHAT and CDR2 FQNNGV.

This clonotype has only a few counts. The rearrangement links TRBV11-1 to TRBJ2-6, with a tentative D call TRBD2 (7 bases). The length of the CDR3 is 18 residues. The V gene lost 5 bases and the J gene lost 0 bases, with 17 bases spanning the gap. Germline-derived CDR1 and CDR2 are SGHAT and FQDESV (reference sequence). The CDR3 DNA is TGTGCCAGCAGCGGACAGACTAGCCTCCCCTCTGGGGCCAACGTCCTGACTTTC. Amino acids: CASSGQTSLPSGANVLTF.

The table lists this clonotype with many counts. The chain joins TRBV27 to TRBJ1-1, with D perhaps matching TRBD1 (5 bases). The V and J ends lost 8 bases and 1 base respectively, with 11 bases between them. CDR1 is MNHEY, CDR2 SMNVEV, per germline (reference sequence). The CDR3 is 13 amino acids. As DNA, the CDR3 is TGTGCCAGCGATCTTACAGGGAACACTGAAGCTTTCTTT. This codes for CASDLTGNTEAFF.

This clonotype has a count of ten or more. CDR3 amino acids: CASVHGGAQRSGANVLTF. The CDR3 coding sequence is TGTGCCAGCGTCCACGGTGGGGCACAACGATCTGGGGCCAACGTCCTGACTTTC. The chain combines TRBV6-6 with TRBJ2-6; D perhaps matches TRBD1 (5 bases). This CDR3 is built from 18 residues. V was cut by 8 bases and J by 1 base, with 21 bases left in between. Germline V gives CDR1 MNHNY, CDR2 SVGAGI (reference sequence).

This clonotype occurred many times. J is TRBJ2-7 and V is TRBV29-1, with TRBD2 matching over 7 bases. Germline V lookup: CDR1 SQVTM, CDR2 ANQGSEA. Trimming at V came to 7 bases and at J to 6 bases, leaving 12 bases not matched to a gene. The CDR3 runs to 13 residues. The CDR3 loop reads CSARGDYELEQYF. CDR3 nucleotide sequence: TGCAGCGCTAGAGGGGACTATGAGCTCGAGCAGTACTTC.

This clonotype was detected ten times or more. V gene TRBV2 combines with J gene TRBJ2-5; D unresolved. The V gene's germline CDR1 is SNHLY and CDR2 FYNNEI. V lost 7 bases, J lost 5 bases, and 11 bases lay in between. This CDR3 spans 12 amino acids. This CDR3 is CASIPGPETQYF. CDR3 DNA: TGTGCCAGCATTCCGGGCCCGGAGACCCAGTACTTC.

The sample holds many counts of this clonotype. V and J are TRBV28 and TRBJ1-3; 7 nucleotides align to TRBD1. This CDR3 comprises 16 residues. Germline CDR1 and CDR2: MDHEN and SYDVKM. J was trimmed by 1 base and V by 6 bases; bases with no gene match: 9. DNA for the CDR3: TGTGCCAGCAGCAATACCGGGACAGTGTCTGGAAACACCATATATTTT. Its translation is CASSNTGTVSGNTIYF.

This clonotype has a count of ten or more. The V gene is TRBV5-1, the J gene TRBJ2-3, with 12 bases matching TRBD2. V was pared by 4 bases and J by 7 bases, with 7 bases of the junction left unmatched. This CDR3 has 15 amino acids. Germline V lookup: CDR1 SGHRS, CDR2 YFSETQ. Written as DNA, the CDR3 is TGCGCCAGCAGCCCCCTGACTAGCGGGAGTTATACGCAGTATTTT. Its protein is CASSPLTSGSYTQYF.

Ten or more counts support this clonotype. V is TRBV7-2 and J is TRBJ2-7; 7 bases match TRBD1. Germline trimming cut 5 bases from V and 5 bases from J; bases unmatched to any gene: 6. The CDR3 contains 13 residues. Germline V lookup: CDR1 SGHTA, CDR2 FQGNSA. CDR3 protein: CASSTHRGNEQYF. Here the CDR3 DNA reads TGTGCCAGCAGCACACACAGGGGAAACGAGCAGTACTTC.

This clonotype has ten or more counts. The chain carries TRBV19 and TRBJ1-3; 7 bases fit TRBD1. The J segment lost 0 bases and the V segment lost 10 bases, leaving 6 bases of the junction unmatched. The CDR3 covers 14 residues. Germline assignment: CDR1 LNHDA and CDR2 SQIVND (reference sequence). The chain's CDR3 is CATVDRRSGNTIYF. The CDR3, as DNA: TGTGCCACCGTGGACAGGCGCTCTGGAAACACCATATATTTT.

In its sample, this clonotype was seen many times. The J gene is TRBJ2-7, the V gene TRBV28; 8 nucleotides match TRBD1. The CDR3 is made up of 16 amino acids. In germline, CDR1 is MDHEN, CDR2 SYDVKM. The junction had 9 bases not matched to a gene; V was cut back by 4 bases and J by 1 base. The CDR3 loop is CASSSDRQGLSYEQYF. In DNA, the CDR3 is TGTGCCAGCAGTTCCGACAGACAGGGGCTTTCCTACGAGCAGTACTTC. The full variable domain, rest sourced from reference TRBV28 and TRBJ2-7, is DVKVTQSSRYLVKRTGEKVFLECVQDMDHENMFWYRQDPGLGLRLIYFSYDVKMKEKGDIPEGYSVSREKKERFSLILESASTNQTSMYLCASSSDRQGLSYEQYFGPGTRLTVT.